This T cell receptor beta chain is from a study of vaccination and CD4 T cells after COVID-19. Looking at the study overall: Post-COVID draws followed diagnosis by a median roughly 99 days (range 35 to 161). SARS-CoV-2, HCoV-NL63, HCoV-OC43 and HCoV-229E supplied the overlapping spike peptides used to stimulate cells. Control cultures were supplied with a CEFX pool, an HIV-1 Nef pool, or no peptide at all.

Treatment described: approximately 10-day PBMC culture with coronavirus spike peptide pools or control peptides (ViraFEST assay). Researchers used the Oncomine TCR Beta short-read assay to sequence DNA from cultured CD4+ T cells. Genomic DNA was isolated from cultured CD4+ T cells. Each CDR3 protein is one row after TCRdb ran MiXCR on the PCR reads. The sample shows almost 20,000 distinct CDR3 sequences, around 40% of them seen only once. With V trimmed by 3 bases and J by 2 bases, 7 bases remained unmatched. This CDR3 region has 15 residues. CDR1 is MNHEY, CDR2 SVGAGI, per germline. Turning to this clonotype: As yet, its antigen is unknown.

The sequence was obtained from a human donor who received a COVID-19 vaccine. The specimen was CD4+ T cells from blood, cultured in vitro, collected before SARS-CoV-2 vaccination. V is TRBV6-5 and J is TRBJ2-7; TRBD1 aligns across 7 bases. The CDR3 sequence is CASSYAGQGAYEQYF. The CDR3, as DNA: TGTGCCAGCAGTTATGCCGGCCAGGGGGCCTACGAGCAGTACTTC.